The 25 T cell receptor beta chains below were found in one sample sequenced in a study of blood T cell repertoires in COVID-19. The method was immunoSEQ multiplex PCR; TCRdb's version includes in-frame clones alone and lacks a portion of them. Among about 160,000 clones listed, 79% were seen once. Material: peripheral blood. Receptors originate from a woman aged 55-69 years with COVID-19, enrolled during active disease.

This clone was seen only a few times. This chain links TRBV11-2 with TRBJ1-4; TRBD1 aligns across 11 bases. The germline V gene encodes CDR1 SGHAT and CDR2 FQNNGV. The trim removed 4 bases at V and 7 bases at J, leaving 14 bases unmatched. This CDR3 region has 18 residues. Here the CDR3 reads CASSSRTGGEVFSEKLFF. The CDR3, as DNA: TGTGCCAGCAGCTCACGGACAGGGGGCGAAGTATTCTCTGAAAAACTGTTTTTT.

The V gene is TRBV11-3, the J gene TRBJ2-2, with 10 bases fitting TRBD2. The CDR3 totals 17 residues. V was pared by 5 bases and J by 3 bases, with 9 bases of the junction left unmatched. Germline V CDR1 and CDR2: SGHNT, YENEEA. The CDR3 coding sequence is TGTGCCAGCAGCACCAAGAGGCTAGCGGGAGACACCGGGGAGCTGTTTTTT. This gives the protein CASSTKRLAGDTGELFF.

This chain uses TRBV6-6 with TRBJ2-7; perhaps TRBD1 as D (6 bases). Germline V gives CDR1 MNHNY, CDR2 SVGAGI (reference sequence). V was pared by 6 bases and J by 3 bases, with 15 bases between. CDR3 length: 14 residues. This CDR3 is CASRKDRFLYEQYV. In DNA, the CDR3 is TGTGCCAGCAGGAAAGACAGGTTTCTCTACGAGCAGTACGTC.

CDR3 coding DNA: TGCGCCAGCAGCCAAGAATGGCCCGGACAGGGGGCGCGTGAAAAACTGTTTTTT. Protein sequence: CASSQEWPGQGAREKLFF. This chain links TRBV4-3 with TRBJ1-4; 11 bases fit TRBD1. The germline CDR1 and CDR2 sequences are LGHNA and YSLEER. The CDR3 spans 18 residues. J lost 7 bases, V lost 0 bases, and 10 bases had no gene match.

This chain links TRBV7-9 with TRBJ2-2, with a possible D match to TRBD2 (6 bases). There are 16 residues in the CDR3. Per germline, CDR1 SEHNR and CDR2 FQNEAQ (reference sequence). The V end was cut by 5 bases, the J end by 7 bases, with 20 bases between. CDR3 bases: TGTGCCAGCAGCCCACGAGGAGCGGGCGTCGTCGGGGAGCTGTTTTTT. Translated, it gives CASSPRGAGVVGELFF.

V gene TRBV2 combines with J gene TRBJ1-4; D is undetermined. The germline V gene encodes CDR1 SNHLY and CDR2 FYNNEI. Trimming shortened V by 2 bases and J by 8 bases, and 9 bases separated the two germline ends. CDR3 length: 13 amino acids. The CDR3 region is CASSELGGEKLFF. As DNA, the CDR3 is TGTGCCAGCAGTGAACTGGGAGGAGAAAAACTGTTTTTT. The whole variable domain, filled in from reference TRBV2 and TRBJ1-4, reads EPEVTQTPSHQVTQMGQEVILRCVPISNHLYFYWYRQILGQKVEFLVSFYNNEISEKSEIFDDQFSVERPDGSNFTLKIRSTKLEDSAMYFCASSELGGEKLFFGSGTQLSVL.

A few counts support this clone. The chain recombines TRBV3-1 (or the pseudogene TRBV3-2) with TRBJ1-4, with 11 bases aligning to TRBD1. CDR1 is LGHDT, CDR2 YNNKEL, per germline (reference sequence). The junction had 13 bases not matched to a gene; V was cut back by 3 bases and J by 7 bases. This CDR3 contains 18 residues. CDR3 bases: TGTGCCAGCAGCCACCTCCTAGGACAGGGGGCGAGGGGTGAAAAACTGTTTTTT. It codes for CASSHLLGQGARGEKLFF.

The chain joins TRBV2 to TRBJ2-5; the D is unclear. V lost 1 base, J lost 2 bases, and 5 bases lay in between. The CDR3 is 13 amino acids. CDR1 SNHLY and CDR2 FYNNEI come from the germline V gene. CDR3 sequence (DNA): TGTGCCAGCAGTGAAGGGCGGCAAGAGACCCAGTACTTC. As protein: CASSEGRQETQYF. The full variable domain, in which reference TRBV2 and TRBJ2-5 provide the parts outside the CDR3, is EPEVTQTPSHQVTQMGQEVILRCVPISNHLYFYWYRQILGQKVEFLVSFYNNEISEKSEIFDDQFSVERPDGSNFTLKIRSTKLEDSAMYFCASSEGRQETQYFGPGTRLLVL.

The J gene is TRBJ2-2, the V gene TRBV7-3; TRBD1 might be the D (6 bases). Germline V gives CDR1 SGHTA, CDR2 FQGTGA. Trimming shortened V by 6 bases and J by 5 bases, and 13 bases separated the two germline ends. The CDR3 runs 14 residues. CDR3 sequence (DNA): TGTGCCAGCAGGGCAGGGGACCTGACCGGGGAGCTGTTTTTT. As protein: CASRAGDLTGELFF.

CDR3 in DNA: TGTGCCAGCAGCGAGGACAGGGTGCAGGGTACGCAGTATTTT. It translates to CASSEDRVQGTQYF. V gene TRBV9 combines with J gene TRBJ2-3; 8 bases line up with TRBD1. The CDR3 extends over 14 amino acids. Looked up from germline, CDR1 is SGDLS and CDR2 is YYNGEE. J lost 8 bases, V lost 3 bases, and 8 bases had no gene match.

The chain links TRBV19 to TRBJ2-1, with 7 nucleotides matching TRBD2. This CDR3 spans 16 amino acids. The ends lost 4 bases at V and 1 base at J; junction bases unmatched: 7. CDR1 LNHDA and CDR2 SQIVND come from the germline V gene (reference sequence). The CDR3 nucleotides are TGTGCCAGTAGTAGCCCCCGGGGGGAATCCTACAATGAGCAGTTCTTC. This codes for CASSSPRGESYNEQFF. Drawing the rest from reference TRBV19 and TRBJ2-1, the complete variable domain is DGGITQSPKYLFRKEGQNVTLSCEQNLNHDAMYWYRQDPGQGLRLIYYSQIVNDFQKGDIAEGYSVSREKKESFPLTVTSAQKNPTAFYLCASSSPRGESYNEQFFGPGTRLTVL.

Concerning this clone: A single base separates this from a much larger clone, so it may be a read error. The same CDR3 is also encoded by other DNA sequences in this sample. The V call is TRBV6-1, the J call TRBJ1-1; the D gene is possibly TRBD1 (6 bases). Between the trimmed V and J ends, which lost 3 bases and 1 base, there was a span of 6 bases. Germline V gene lookup returns CDR1 MNHNS and CDR2 SASEGT. CDR3 length: 13 residues. CDR3 residues: CASSETGNTEAFF. The DNA for the CDR3 is TGTGCCAGCAGTGAGACAGGGAACACTGAAGCTTTCTTT.

The rearrangement links TRBV5-1 to TRBJ2-5, with a tentative D call TRBD1 (5 bases). Looked up from germline, CDR1 is SGHRS and CDR2 is YFSETQ. This CDR3 is built from 17 residues. Trimming cost V 1 base and J 3 bases, with 19 bases left between them. For the CDR3, the DNA is TGCGCCAGCAGCTTGAGTGGGAAGACAGAAACCAAAGAGACCCAGTACTTC. Translated, it gives CASSLSGKTETKETQYF. Looking up the rest from reference TRBV5-1 and TRBJ2-5 gives the full variable domain: KAGVTQTPRYLIKTRGQQVTLSCSPISGHRSVSWYQQTPGQGLQFLFEYFSETQRNKGNFPGRFSGRQFSNSRSEMNVSTLELGDSALYLCASSLSGKTETKETQYFGPGTRLLVL.

The CDR3 spells CASSDRTGGANQPQHF. CDR3 bases: TGTGCCAGCTCCGACCGCACAGGAGGGGCGAATCAGCCCCAGCATTTT. The rearrangement links TRBV18 to TRBJ1-5, with a weak D call TRBD1 (5 bases). Trimming stripped 6 bases from V and 4 bases from J, with 19 bases between. Looked up from germline, CDR1 is KGHSH and CDR2 is LQKENI. The CDR3 is made up of 16 amino acids.

The chain joins TRBV7-2 to TRBJ2-1; tentatively, D is TRBD2 (6 bases). The CDR3 consists of 15 residues. Germline V gives CDR1 SGHTA, CDR2 FQGNSA. The V end lost 3 bases, the J end lost 5 bases, and 14 bases lay between the germline ends. The CDR3 region is CASSFRAGRNNEQFF. DNA of the CDR3: TGTGCCAGCAGCTTCAGGGCGGGACGGAACAATGAGCAGTTCTTC.

The chain recombines TRBV14 with TRBJ2-5; 9 bases agree with TRBD2. Losses at the gene ends were 1 base for V and 7 bases for J; bases not matched to a gene: 13. There are 17 residues in the CDR3. CDR1 is SGHDN, CDR2 FVKESK, per germline. The CDR3 here is CASSQAKTSGRVGTQYF. The DNA for the CDR3 is TGTGCCAGCAGCCAAGCTAAGACTAGCGGCCGTGTGGGGACCCAGTACTTC.

This clone was seen more than once but under ten times. The rearrangement joins TRBV7-2 to TRBJ1-5; D may be TRBD1 (6 bases). Germline-derived CDR1 and CDR2 are SGHTA and FQGNSA. Trimming removed 1 base from V and 4 bases from J, with 11 bases in between. The CDR3 covers 15 residues. The CDR3 nucleotides read TGTGCCAGCAGCTTAGTAGTAGGGGGAAATCAGCCCCAGCATTTT. Translating gives CASSLVVGGNQPQHF.

V usage is TRBV28 and J usage is TRBJ1-1; possibly TRBD1 for D (5 bases). V dropped 3 bases and J dropped 10 bases, with 12 bases sitting between them. Germline-derived CDR1 and CDR2 are MDHEN and SYDVKM. The length of the CDR3 is 12 residues. CDR3 sequence reads: CASSFLSRGAFF. The DNA of the CDR3 is TGTGCCAGCAGTTTCCTGAGTAGGGGAGCTTTCTTT.

The J gene is TRBJ1-3, the V gene TRBV5-1; unclear D gene. The germline gives CDR1 SGHRS, CDR2 YFSETQ. V was pared by 0 bases and J by 1 base, with 8 bases between. This CDR3 contains 15 residues. CDR3 nucleotides: TGCGCCAGCAGCTTGGGGGCCATTTCTGGAAACACCATATATTTT. This encodes CASSLGAISGNTIYF.

The chain joins TRBV18 to TRBJ1-5, with 8 bases aligning to TRBD1. V lost 1 base to trimming and J lost 6 bases; unmatched junction nucleotides: 14. CDR1 and CDR2 (germline): KGHSH, LQKENI. The CDR3 is made up of 18 amino acids. The CDR3 spells CASSPQTRGLAGSQPQHF. CDR3 in DNA: TGTGCCAGCTCACCACAAACCAGGGGGCTAGCAGGAAGTCAGCCCCAGCATTTT.

The V and J genes are TRBV5-6 and TRBJ1-1; tentatively, D is TRBD1 (6 bases). The V end lost 1 base, the J end lost 7 bases, and 17 bases lay between the germline ends. The CDR3 is 15 amino acids. Germline V gene data show CDR1 as SGHDT and CDR2 as YYEEEE. CDR3 in amino acids: CASSLRARQESEAFF. Written as DNA, the CDR3 is TGTGCCAGCAGCTTGCGGGCCCGACAGGAAAGTGAAGCTTTCTTT.

This clone occurred once. The chain has TRBV5-8 and TRBJ2-2, with 13 bases fitting TRBD2. J lost 1 base, V lost 4 bases, and 7 bases had no gene match. This CDR3 is 18 amino acids long. Germline V gene lookup returns CDR1 SGHTS and CDR2 YDEGEE. Here the CDR3 DNA reads TGTGCCAGCAGCCCCGGACTAGCGGGAGTCCTGAACACCGGGGAGCTGTTTTTT. It translates to CASSPGLAGVLNTGELFF.

The rearrangement uses TRBV5-4 and TRBJ1-2; no firm D call. The germline V gene has CDR1 SGHNT and CDR2 YYREEE (reference sequence). Trimming left V 6 bases short and J 2 bases short, with 14 bases between. The CDR3 runs 14 residues. The DNA for the CDR3 is TGTGCCAGCACCCTACCCACGGGGAACTATGGCTACACCTTC. It is translated as CASTLPTGNYGYTF.

The chain combines TRBV9 with TRBJ1-3; unclear D gene. The CDR3 is 13 amino acids. Between the trimmed V and J ends, which lost 4 bases and 0 bases, there was a span of 5 bases. Looked up from germline, CDR1 is SGDLS and CDR2 is YYNGEE. The CDR3 is CASSPNSGNTIYF. The CDR3 DNA reads as TGTGCCAGCAGCCCCAACTCTGGAAACACCATATATTTT.

This chain links TRBV5-6 with TRBJ1-2, with 9 bases fitting TRBD1. J lost 3 bases, V lost 3 bases, and 9 bases had no gene match. In germline, CDR1 is SGHDT, CDR2 YYEEEE. The CDR3 sequence is 16 residues long. The CDR3 DNA follows: TGTGCCAGCAGCTCCGCCGGGACAGGGATCCACTATGGCTACACCTTC. Its protein product is CASSSAGTGIHYGYTF.